Listed below are T cell receptor beta chains from one sample, sequenced in a study of CD8 T cells in Susac syndrome. A single record per CDR3 protein comes from TCRdb applying MiXCR to the immunoSEQ multiplex PCR reads. The profile shows under 350,000 distinct CDR3 sequences, 92% of them singletons. Material: CD4+ T cells from PBMCs. These receptors originate from a human donor with multiple sclerosis. Both conserved end residues are part of each CDR3.

V gene	J gene	CDR3 protein
TRBV19	TRBJ2-7	CASSTVTSGSYEQYF
TRBV2	TRBJ1-4	CASSGGPRGLLLFF
TRBV30	TRBJ2-7	CAWRQNAGFSEQYF
TRBV7-9	TRBJ2-7	CASSSRGGRGEQYF
TRBV28	TRBJ1-1	CASSSGTNTEAFF
TRBV19	TRBJ1-1	CASSSQGQGLNTEAFF
TRBV5-1	TRBJ2-1	CASSGIAGGPIDEQFF
TRBV25-1	TRBJ2-2	CASSELGRADTGELFF
TRBV19	TRBJ2-2	CASSPRSKSSSRTGELFF
TRBV20-1	TRBJ1-1	CSARPGTGEWNTEAFF
TRBV6-2/TRBV6-3	TRBJ2-7	CASATIGTASYEQYF
TRBV5-1	TRBJ1-3	CASSLVQGGGNTIYF
TRBV2	TRBJ2-7	CASNGGNSYEQYF
TRBV20-1	TRBJ1-6	CSASFGWDFQGPLHF
TRBV7-2	TRBJ1-2	CASSSHAGVEYGYTF
TRBV20-1	TRBJ1-3	CSARVAGGSGNTIYF
TRBV7-9	TRBJ2-2	CASSLQSTGTGELFF
TRBV7-3	TRBJ1-1	CASSQGRSMNTEAFF
TRBV29-1	TRBJ2-4	CSVEAVTRAKNIQYF
TRBV15	TRBJ1-2	CATSRGAGQQYGYTF
TRBV15	TRBJ2-7	CATSRDARGYEQYF
TRBV30	TRBJ2-7	CAWSAGLGYEQYF
TRBV10-3	TRBJ2-7	CAISEGQIYEQYF
TRBV29-1	TRBJ2-7	CSGTSGPYEQYF
TRBV11-3	TRBJ1-1	CASSLDLRGTEAFF
TRBV6-1	TRBJ2-5	CASRTGTGVVRETQYF
TRBV30	TRBJ2-1	CAWTSQGADYNEQFF
TRBV18	TRBJ2-7	CASSPPGGTTYEQYF
TRBV30	TRBJ1-6	CAWSWVGRTQNSPLHF
TRBV11-2	TRBJ1-2	CASSFGAGGAGYTF
TRBV5-4	TRBJ2-7	CASSWGTSGIYEQYF
TRBV2	TRBJ2-5	CASSEKRGGQKTQYF
TRBV29-1	TRBJ1-6	CSVTKGEGDSPLHF
TRBV5-1	TRBJ2-3	CASSLAGGAGTQYF
TRBV30	TRBJ1-5	CAWRTSGRNQPQHF
TRBV19	TRBJ2-1	CASSIWAASYNEQFF
TRBV6-6	TRBJ2-7	CASSYSTNEQYF
TRBV27	TRBJ1-2	CASSLFVRGGGGRPHYGYTF
TRBV30	TRBJ2-2	CAWSVKRGSPGTGELFF
TRBV23-1	TRBJ1-5	CASSQSPRGPCTGYQPQHF
TRBV3-1	TRBJ2-7	CASSLAGVTSYEQYF
TRBV4-1	TRBJ2-7	CASSLAGADGYEQYF
TRBV30	TRBJ1-5	CAWSVQGRQPQHF
TRBV7-2	TRBJ2-1	CASSFVSSVSGMEQFF
TRBV10-3	TRBJ2-1	CAISEYTSGRNEQFF
TRBV7-9	TRBJ2-7	CASSLARTSSYEQYF
TRBV7-8	TRBJ2-7	CASSFQETRAYEQYF
TRBV5-1	TRBJ1-1	CASSLAPANTEAFF
TRBV4-3	TRBJ1-1	CASSQELSAGMNTEAFF
TRBV10-3	TRBJ2-1	CAISEGGLNNEQFF
TRBV5-1	TRBJ1-2	CASSLQGFDYGYTF
TRBV12-3/TRBV12-4	TRBJ1-1	CASSLTDTEAFF
TRBV9	TRBJ2-1	CASSPGGDSSYNEQFF